The next 23 T cell receptor beta chains were all read from a single sample in a study of T cell repertoires in cytomegalovirus infection. TCRdb re-analysed the reads in MiXCR, keeping a single row per CDR3 protein. Among about 310,000 distinct CDR3 sequences listed, around 10% were seen once. The sample comprised PBMCs. The source is a human donor in good health (CMV status not recorded). Some clones in this sample may be carry-over from other donors' samples.

The chain has TRBV19 and TRBJ1-5, with 11 bases lining up with TRBD1. Germline V gene lookup returns CDR1 LNHDA and CDR2 SQIVND (reference sequence). The CDR3 runs 13 residues. Unmatched junction bases numbered 7, after V lost 11 bases and J lost 7 bases. The CDR3: CAVSGTGGQPQHF. DNA for the CDR3: TGTGCCGTCTCCGGGACAGGGGGGCAGCCCCAGCATTTT.

The sample holds many counts of this clonotype. J is TRBJ2-3 and V is TRBV4-1; D is perhaps TRBD2 (6 bases). The germline V and J ends were trimmed by 1 base and 13 bases, with 15 bases remaining between them. There are 13 residues in the CDR3. Germline values: CDR1 MGHRA, CDR2 YSYEKL. The chain's CDR3 is CASSQVTGEHKYF. DNA for the CDR3: TGCGCCAGCAGCCAAGTTACGGGGGAACATAAGTATTTT.

This clonotype occurred many times. The V call is TRBV29-1, the J call TRBJ2-1; 7 bases agree with TRBD2. Germline V gene lookup returns CDR1 SQVTM and CDR2 ANQGSEA. J lost 5 bases, V lost 4 bases, and 5 bases had no gene match. The CDR3 length is 13 residues. CDR3 loop: CSVAGGTNNEQFF. The CDR3 DNA reads as TGCAGCGTTGCCGGGGGGACTAACAATGAGCAGTTCTTC.

This clonotype was counted ten times or more. The gene calls are TRBV7-3 and TRBJ2-5; 7 positions match TRBD1. V lost 4 bases and J lost 3; bases outside the gene matches: 2. This CDR3 has 13 amino acids. Germline CDR1 SGHTA, CDR2 FQGTGA. CDR3 bases: TGTGCCAGCAGCTCCGACAGGGAAGAGACCCAGTACTTC. Amino acid sequence: CASSSDREETQYF. The whole variable domain, remainder taken from reference TRBV7-3 and TRBJ2-5, is GAGVSQTPSNKVTEKGKYVELRCDPISGHTALYWYRQSLGQGPEFLIYFQGTGAADDSGLPNDRFFAVRPEGSVSTLKIQRTERGDSAVYLCASSSDREETQYFGPGTRLLVL.

This chain uses TRBV7-2 with TRBJ1-3, with TRBD1 as a possible D gene (6 bases). CDR1 is SGHTA and CDR2 is FQGNSA in the germline V gene. The V end lost 4 bases, the J end lost 4 bases, and 26 bases lay between the germline ends. The CDR3 is 19 residues long. Here the CDR3 DNA reads TGTGCCAGCAGCTCCTCGGGGTTAGGGGGGAATATCTCGGGAAACACCATATATTTT. It translates to CASSSSGLGGNISGNTIYF.

This clonotype came up a few times. The chain couples TRBV29-1 to TRBJ2-3; D is unresolved. V lost 3 bases and J 3 bases, leaving 7 bases between the germline ends. The CDR3 runs 12 residues. Germline V gene data show CDR1 as SQVTM and CDR2 as ANQGSEA. CDR3 DNA sequence: TGCAGCGTTGACTGGGGAACAGATACGCAGTATTTT. Translating it yields CSVDWGTDTQYF.

The V call is TRBV9, the J call TRBJ1-4; D is ambiguous. CDR1 and CDR2 (germline): SGDLS, YYNGEE. The CDR3 is 15 residues long. The V gene lost 0 bases and the J gene lost 5 bases, with 11 bases spanning the gap. This CDR3 reads CASSVEAGKNEKLFF. The DNA of the CDR3 is TGTGCCAGCAGCGTAGAGGCTGGGAAGAATGAAAAACTGTTTTTT. Variable domain in full (rest from reference TRBV9 and TRBJ1-4): DSGVTQTPKHLITATGQRVTLRCSPRSGDLSVYWYQQSLDQGLQFLIQYYNGEERAKGNILERFSAQQFPDLHSELNLSSLELGDSALYFCASSVEAGKNEKLFFGSGTQLSVL.

This clonotype was recorded many times. The chain carries TRBV2 and TRBJ1-1; 10 bases line up with TRBD1. The germline CDR1 and CDR2 sequences are SNHLY and FYNNEI. V lost 7 bases, J lost 0 bases, and 8 bases stayed unmatched. This CDR3 is 16 amino acids long. DNA of the CDR3: TGTGCCAGCACCCAGACAGGGGGCGACATGAACACTGAAGCTTTCTTT. Its protein product is CASTQTGGDMNTEAFF.

This clonotype was counted at least ten times. The V gene is TRBV7-2, the J gene TRBJ1-4, with D unresolved. Germline loops: CDR1 SGHTA, CDR2 FQGNSA. V was cut by 5 bases and J by 4 bases, with 8 bases left in between. The CDR3 consists of 13 residues. For the CDR3, the DNA is TGTGCCAGCAGCCTGCGACGTAATGAAAAACTGTTTTTT. Its protein product is CASSLRRNEKLFF.

Many counts were recorded for this clonotype. The chain couples TRBV10-1 to TRBJ1-1, with D perhaps TRBD1 (5 bases). The ends were cut back, 10 bases at V and 1 base at J, with 22 bases in the middle. There are 16 residues in the CDR3. Germline CDR1 is WNHNN and CDR2 is SYGVQD (reference sequence). The CDR3 DNA is TGCGCCATCTCTCTACCAGGGTCTAAGGGGAACACTGAAGCTTTCTTT. This codes for CAISLPGSKGNTEAFF.

The V call is TRBV5-4, the J call TRBJ1-6, with D maybe TRBD1 (5 bases). The germline gives CDR1 SGHNT, CDR2 YYREEE (reference sequence). The CDR3 runs 17 residues. Trimming took off 4 bases at V and 4 bases at J, with 18 bases between the two ends. The CDR3 bases are TGTGCCAGCAGCCCTGTCAGGGTCCCGGGGTATAATTCACCCCTCCACTTT. Its protein is CASSPVRVPGYNSPLHF.

This clonotype was observed many times. The V gene is TRBV28, the J gene TRBJ1-5, with 8 bases matching TRBD1. This CDR3 has 17 residues. Trimming at V came to 5 bases and at J to 6 bases, leaving 15 bases not matched to a gene. The germline V gene has CDR1 MDHEN and CDR2 SYDVKM. In nucleotides, the CDR3 is TGTGCCAGCAGTCCGGAAACTGGACAGGGAAGGGTTCAGCCCCAGCATTTT. Residues: CASSPETGQGRVQPQHF.

This clonotype was detected many times. The genes are TRBV7-2 and TRBJ2-5; TRBD2 matches 13 bases. V shed 4 bases and J 6 bases; nucleotides not matched to a gene: 8. Germline lookup yields CDR1 SGHTA and CDR2 FQGNSA. There are 16 residues in the CDR3. This CDR3 reads CASSSPGLAGPKTQYF. DNA of the CDR3: TGTGCCAGCAGCTCTCCGGGACTAGCGGGGCCAAAGACCCAGTACTTC.

The rearrangement uses TRBV4-1 and TRBJ1-1, with a tentative D call TRBD1 (5 bases). Trimming pared 1 base from V and 1 base from J, leaving 13 bases between. Germline V CDR1 and CDR2: MGHRA, YSYEKL. The CDR3 is 16 residues long. CDR3 sequence: CASSQGGRGRNTEAFF. CDR3 DNA sequence: TGCGCCAGCAGCCAAGGGGGAAGGGGCCGGAACACTGAAGCTTTCTTT.

This clonotype was detected many times. This rearrangement joins TRBV14 to TRBJ2-6; perhaps D is TRBD1 or TRBD2 (5 bases each). The germline CDR1 and CDR2 sequences are SGHDN and FVKESK. This CDR3 spans 16 amino acids. Trimming stripped 5 bases from V and 0 bases from J, with 11 bases between. CDR3 sequence reads: CASSKGPPSGANVLTF. For the CDR3, the DNA is TGTGCCAGCAGCAAGGGACCGCCCTCTGGGGCCAACGTCCTGACTTTC. Combining the CDR3 with reference TRBV14 and TRBJ2-6 gives the whole variable domain EAGVTQFPSHSVIEKGQTVTLRCDPISGHDNLYWYRRVMGKEIKFLLHFVKESKQDESGMPNNRFLAERTGGTYSTLKVQPAELEDSGVYFCASSKGPPSGANVLTFGAGSRLTVL.

This clonotype was observed at least ten times. The J gene is TRBJ1-5, the V gene TRBV28, with D perhaps TRBD1 (6 bases). Germline V gene sequence: CDR1 MDHEN, CDR2 SYDVKM. V was pared by 6 bases and J by 7 bases, with 22 bases between. The CDR3 consists of 16 residues. The DNA of the CDR3 is TGTGCCAGCAGCCACCTCCGACGGGGGGCTGGACAGCCCCAGCATTTT. This gives the protein CASSHLRRGAGQPQHF.

The V gene is TRBV2, the J gene TRBJ1-5; the D gene is possibly TRBD1 (5 bases). The ends were cut back, 3 bases at V and 2 bases at J, with 8 bases in the middle. Germline V gene lookup returns CDR1 SNHLY and CDR2 FYNNEI. The CDR3 is 14 amino acids. CDR3 sequence (DNA): TGTGCCAGCAGTGACAGGGTCGGCAATCAGCCCCAGCATTTT. This sequence encodes CASSDRVGNQPQHF.

This clonotype was recorded at least ten times. V gene TRBV20-1 combines with J gene TRBJ2-5; D is unclear. Germline CDR1 reads DFQATT; CDR2 reads SNEGSKA (reference sequence). V was cut by 0 bases and J by 5 bases, with 7 bases left in between. The CDR3 extends over 12 amino acids. CDR3 amino acids: CSARDFRETQYF. CDR3 bases: TGCAGTGCTAGAGATTTCCGGGAGACCCAGTACTTC.

This clonotype appeared many times. V and J are TRBV6-2 or TRBV6-3 and TRBJ2-7; 9 bases agree with TRBD1. Germline V gene data show CDR1 as MNHEY and CDR2 as SVGEGT. V gave up 5 bases and J gave up 7 bases; unmatched junction bases: 9. CDR3 size: 14 residues. The CDR3 region has the DNA TGTGCCAGCAGTAACCCGGGACAGGGTCGAGAGCAGTACGTC. This codes for CASSNPGQGREQYV.

This clonotype was counted between two and nine times. The chain joins TRBV29-1 to TRBJ2-1; 8 bases line up with TRBD2. The germline gives CDR1 SQVTM, CDR2 ANQGSEA. Trimming cost V 2 bases and J 4 bases; bases outside gene matches: 4. This CDR3 comprises 14 residues. The CDR3 nucleotides read TGCAGCGTTGAAACGGGCGGGGGGTACAATGAGCAGTTCTTC. Its protein is CSVETGGGYNEQFF.

The chain uses TRBV20-1 and TRBJ1-1, with 8 bases that match TRBD1. CDR1 is DFQATT, CDR2 SNEGSKA, per germline (reference sequence). The CDR3 contains 13 residues. The junction had 7 bases not matched to a gene; V was cut back by 6 bases and J by 4 bases. The CDR3 region is CSASDRGGTEAFF. The CDR3 nucleotides read TGCAGTGCCTCCGACAGGGGAGGCACTGAAGCTTTCTTT.

This clonotype has a count of ten or more. The V call is TRBV7-2, the J call TRBJ2-5, with 12 bases that match TRBD2. V lost 5 bases to trimming and J lost 3 bases; unmatched junction nucleotides: 1. This CDR3 contains 14 residues. Germline V gives CDR1 SGHTA, CDR2 FQGNSA. The CDR3 nucleotides are TGTGCCAGCAGCCGGACTAGCGGGGAAGAGACCCAGTACTTC. Translating it yields CASSRTSGEETQYF.

This clonotype was counted at least ten times. The chain uses TRBV2 and TRBJ2-7; D may be TRBD1 (6 bases). V was trimmed by 3 bases and J by 7 bases, leaving 16 bases between them. This CDR3 has 14 residues. Germline V gives CDR1 SNHLY, CDR2 FYNNEI. The CDR3 DNA reads TGTGCCAGCAGTGATCCGACAGGAAAGGGGGAGCAGTACGTC. This codes for CASSDPTGKGEQYV.